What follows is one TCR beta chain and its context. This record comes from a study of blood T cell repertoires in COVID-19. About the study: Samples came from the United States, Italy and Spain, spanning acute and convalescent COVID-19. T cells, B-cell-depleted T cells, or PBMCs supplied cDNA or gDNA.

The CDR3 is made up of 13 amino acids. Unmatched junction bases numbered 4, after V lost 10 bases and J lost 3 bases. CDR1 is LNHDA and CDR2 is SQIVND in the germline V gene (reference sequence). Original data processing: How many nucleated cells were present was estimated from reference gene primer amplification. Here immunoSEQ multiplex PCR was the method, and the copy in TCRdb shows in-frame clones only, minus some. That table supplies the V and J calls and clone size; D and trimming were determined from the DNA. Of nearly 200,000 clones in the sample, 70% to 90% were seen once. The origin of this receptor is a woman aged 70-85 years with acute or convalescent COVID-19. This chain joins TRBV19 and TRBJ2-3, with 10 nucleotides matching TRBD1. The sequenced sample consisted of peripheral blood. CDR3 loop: CATRDRGTDTQYF. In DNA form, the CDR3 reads TGTGCCACTCGGGACAGGGGAACAGATACGCAGTATTTT. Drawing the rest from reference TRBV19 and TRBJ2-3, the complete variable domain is DGGITQSPKYLFRKEGQNVTLSCEQNLNHDAMYWYRQDPGQGLRLIYYSQIVNDFQKGDIAEGYSVSREKKESFPLTVTSAQKNPTAFYLCATRDRGTDTQYFGPGTRLTVL.